This note documents a single T cell receptor (beta chain) sequence. The data were obtained in a study of blood T cell repertoires in COVID-19. Study context: COVID-19 samples, acute and convalescent, were from the United States, Italy and Spain.

TCRdb's table, derived via immunoSEQ multiplex PCR, lists solely in-frame clones and lacks some. The repertoire holds 150,000 to 200,000 clones, with about 91% as singletons. The CDR3 totals 15 residues. The ends were cut back, 0 bases at V and 0 bases at J, with 8 bases in the middle. Germline CDR1 and CDR2: LGHDT and YNNKEL (reference sequence). The clonotype originates from a woman aged 25 to 45 with acute or convalescent COVID-19. The sequenced sample was peripheral blood. The J gene is TRBJ1-2, the V gene TRBV3-1 (or the pseudogene TRBV3-2), with D unresolved. CDR3 coding DNA: TGTGCCAGCAGCCAAGAAATGACTACTAACTATGGCTACACCTTC. It yields the protein CASSQEMTTNYGYTF.